The source of this T cell receptor beta chain is a study of T cell responses to AZD1222 COVID-19 vaccine. Using immunoSEQ multiplex PCR, the repertoire was profiled, and TCRdb retains in-frame clones only, with some absent. The repertoire holds around 78,000 clones, with 75% to 90% as singletons. Notes on this clone: Its antigen is unknown.

Trimming took 2 bases from V and 8 from J; bases not matched to a gene: 9. CDR3 size: 15 residues. Germline-derived CDR1 and CDR2 are SGDLS and YYNGEE. Regarding the study as a whole: Spike-specific TCR breadth and depth rose after two AZD1222 doses.

Pooling was applied to second doses at about 4 or about 12 weeks. The chain employs TRBV9 and TRBJ1-1; 10 bases are a match to TRBD1. Sequenced material: peripheral blood, taken 28 days after the second AZD1222 dose. The clonotype comes from an adult who received the AZD1222 COVID-19 vaccine. CDR3 DNA sequence: TGTGCCAGCAGCGTCAGATCCGGGACAGGGGCAGAAGCTTTCTTT. It codes for CASSVRSGTGAEAFF. The whole variable domain, remainder taken from reference TRBV9 and TRBJ1-1, is DSGVTQTPKHLITATGQRVTLRCSPRSGDLSVYWYQQSLDQGLQFLIQYYNGEERAKGNILERFSAQQFPDLHSELNLSSLELGDSALYFCASSVRSGTGAEAFFGQGTRLTVV.